The 22 T cell receptor beta chains below come from one sample, sequenced in a study of blood T cell repertoires in COVID-19. The protocol was immunoSEQ multiplex PCR, while the TCRdb copy is restricted to in-frame clones and leaves out a portion. The data show about 250,000 clones, with 65% to 90% seen just once and 1.5% to 2% held by the top ten. Sequenced material: PBMCs or T cells enriched from blood (not recorded which). The source of these receptors is a man aged 35-49 years who had recovered from COVID-19.

The chain is built from TRBV29-1 and TRBJ1-1; a weak D match, TRBD1 (5 bases). With 3 bases removed from V and 7 bases from J, the gap between germline ends came to 6 bases. CDR1 is SQVTM and CDR2 is ANQGSEA in the germline V gene. This CDR3 spans 10 amino acids. CDR3 loop: CSVDDSEAFF. The CDR3 DNA is TGCAGCGTTGATGACAGTGAAGCTTTCTTT.

The chain joins TRBV7-9 to TRBJ1-1, with D unclear. Trimming pared 4 bases from V and 2 bases from J, leaving 5 bases between. This CDR3 contains 12 residues. The germline gives CDR1 SEHNR, CDR2 FQNEAQ (reference sequence). The CDR3 nucleotides are TGTGCCAGCAGCTCTCCCAACACTGAAGCTTTCTTT. It specifies CASSSPNTEAFF.

V is TRBV14 and J is TRBJ1-6; perhaps TRBD1 as D (6 bases). CDR1 is SGHDN and CDR2 is FVKESK in the germline V gene. Trimming took off 0 bases at V and 0 bases at J, with 18 bases between the two ends. The CDR3 is made up of 20 amino acids. This CDR3 is CASSQDRDKIRSSYNSPLHF. CDR3 coding DNA: TGTGCCAGCAGCCAAGATCGGGACAAAATAAGGAGCTCCTATAATTCACCCCTCCACTTT.

The chain uses TRBV30 and TRBJ1-2; no firm D call. Deletions cut 1 base from V and 1 base from J, with 4 bases between. CDR1 is GTSNPN, CDR2 SVGIG, per germline (reference sequence). The CDR3 runs 12 residues. The CDR3 reads CAWSDNNYGYTF. The CDR3 DNA follows: TGTGCCTGGAGTGACAATAACTATGGCTACACCTTC.

The chain combines TRBV7-8 with TRBJ1-1, with 7 bases that match TRBD1. This CDR3 region has 16 residues. Per the germline V gene, CDR1 is SGHVS and CDR2 is FQNEAQ. Germline trimming cut 6 bases from V and 0 bases from J; bases unmatched to any gene: 10. This CDR3 reads CASRYNTGDLNTEAFF. The CDR3 DNA reads as TGTGCCAGCAGATACAACACAGGGGACTTGAACACTGAAGCTTTCTTT.

The chain uses TRBV5-1 and TRBJ1-1; no firm D call. V was cut by 5 bases and J by 3 bases, with 11 bases left in between. The CDR3 runs 13 residues. Germline V gene lookup returns CDR1 SGHRS and CDR2 YFSETQ. CDR3 amino acids: CASRSKEDTEAFF. In DNA, the CDR3 is TGCGCCAGCAGGTCCAAGGAGGACACTGAAGCTTTCTTT.

The V and J genes are TRBV4-1 and TRBJ2-2; 8 positions agree with TRBD1. Germline CDR1 and CDR2: MGHRA and YSYEKL. The ends lost 0 bases at V and 3 bases at J; junction bases unmatched: 12. This CDR3 is built from 19 residues. The CDR3 is CASSQDSGAGGYYTGELFF. The DNA of the CDR3 is TGCGCCAGCAGCCAAGATAGTGGAGCAGGGGGCTACTACACCGGGGAGCTGTTTTTT.

This chain links TRBV7-8 with TRBJ1-5, with D possibly matching TRBD1 (5 bases). The germline V and J ends were trimmed by 5 bases and 5 bases, with 22 bases remaining between them. Germline V gene data show CDR1 as SGHVS and CDR2 as FQNEAQ. The CDR3 runs to 17 residues. CDR3 region: CASSPGRGRLDYQPQHF. CDR3 coding DNA: TGTGCCAGCAGCCCCGGAAGGGGAAGGCTTGATTATCAGCCCCAGCATTTT.

V and J are TRBV29-1 and TRBJ2-1; 8 bases map to TRBD1. The CDR3 loop spans 15 amino acids. The V and J ends lost 7 bases and 8 bases, in that order; junction bases with no gene match: 16. Germline V gene sequence: CDR1 SQVTM, CDR2 ANQGSEA. The CDR3 here is CSAPLRTGRYDEQFF. The CDR3 bases are TGCAGCGCCCCTCTGCGGACAGGGCGATACGATGAGCAGTTCTTC.

The chain links TRBV7-2 to TRBJ1-2; TRBD1 aligns across 7 bases. The CDR3 totals 14 residues. Germline V CDR1 and CDR2: SGHTA, FQGNSA. V lost 2 bases to trimming and J lost 6 bases; unmatched junction nucleotides: 6. The CDR3 bases are TGTGCCAGCAGCTTATATCGACAGGGAGATGGCTACACCTTC. Its translation is CASSLYRQGDGYTF.

The gene calls are TRBV5-3 and TRBJ1-2; unclear D gene. TRBV5-3 is an ORF, with its function uncertain. The CDR3 loop spans 14 amino acids. The V end lost 10 bases, the J end lost 7 bases, and 23 bases lay between the germline ends. CDR3 nucleotides: TGTGCCCTCCCCATTGGGCATAGGTCGTGTGGCTACACCTTC. It encodes CALPIGHRSCGYTF.

This chain joins TRBV7-8 and TRBJ2-7; D is perhaps TRBD1 (6 bases). V lost 5 bases, J lost 7 bases, and 24 bases lay in between. This CDR3 has 16 amino acids. CDR1 is SGHVS and CDR2 is FQNEAQ in the germline V gene. In DNA form, the CDR3 reads TGTGCCAGCAGCCACCGACAGGCCCTCACCTCTTTGGAGCAGTACTTC. Protein sequence: CASSHRQALTSLEQYF.

The V call is TRBV19, the J call TRBJ2-5; TRBD1 matches at 7 bases. V was pared by 5 bases and J by 1 base, with 10 bases of the junction left unmatched. The CDR3 consists of 16 residues. CDR1 and CDR2 from the germline V gene are LNHDA and SQIVND (reference sequence). The CDR3 here is CASSAPSRDSQETQYF. CDR3 nucleotide sequence: TGTGCCAGTAGTGCGCCGTCACGGGACAGCCAAGAGACCCAGTACTTC.

This clone showed up just once. DNA for the CDR3: TGCGCCAGCAGCCAAGATTCGGGAGGGCTCGGGGGCACTGAAGCTTTCTTT. Encoded protein: CASSQDSGGLGGTEAFF. The rearrangement uses TRBV4-3 and TRBJ1-1, with D possibly TRBD1 on 5 matching bases. Germline CDR1 LGHNA, CDR2 YSLEER. V was cut by 0 bases and J by 4 bases, with 18 bases left in between. The CDR3 spans 17 residues.

This clone has just one count. The genes are TRBV28 and TRBJ2-7; weak D call: TRBD2 (5 bases). Germline V gene sequence: CDR1 MDHEN, CDR2 SYDVKM. The CDR3 totals 14 residues. Trimming removed 1 base at V and 3 bases at J, with 10 bases between. The CDR3 sequence: CASSLFEGSYEQYF. The CDR3 coding sequence is TGTGCCAGCAGTTTATTCGAGGGTAGCTACGAGCAGTACTTC. The variable domain in full, with the rest retrieved from reference TRBV28 and TRBJ2-7, is DVKVTQSSRYLVKRTGEKVFLECVQDMDHENMFWYRQDPGLGLRLIYFSYDVKMKEKGDIPEGYSVSREKKERFSLILESASTNQTSMYLCASSLFEGSYEQYFGPGTRLTVT.

The gene calls are TRBV19 and TRBJ2-1; 10 nucleotides align to TRBD1. The CDR3 covers 14 residues. The V gene end was trimmed by 7 bases and the J gene end by 9 bases; junction bases not matched to a gene: 9. Germline loops: CDR1 LNHDA, CDR2 SQIVND (reference sequence). CDR3 amino acids: CASTRDRGFSEQFF. CDR3 nucleotide sequence: TGTGCCAGTACCCGGGACAGGGGTTTTAGTGAGCAGTTCTTC.

This chain joins TRBV19 and TRBJ2-7, with a tentative D call TRBD2 (7 bases). The CDR3 runs to 16 residues. Trimming pared 3 bases from V and 5 bases from J, leaving 20 bases between. Germline V lookup: CDR1 LNHDA, CDR2 SQIVND (reference sequence). CDR3 nucleotide sequence: TGTGCCAGTAGTATTCACTCGGGGGGCGCGGTAAACGAGCAGTACTTC. Encoded protein: CASSIHSGGAVNEQYF.

This chain links TRBV30 with TRBJ2-7; D unresolved. This CDR3 region has 10 residues. Trimming took off 6 bases at V and 2 bases at J, with 5 bases between the two ends. The germline gives CDR1 GTSNPN, CDR2 SVGIG (reference sequence). Here the CDR3 DNA reads TGTGCCTGCCAGACCTACGAGCAGTACTTC. It is translated as CACQTYEQYF.

This clone was counted once. The chain is built from TRBV7-5 and TRBJ2-1; TRBD2 is taken as the D call from the table, unchecked against the DNA. TRBV7-5 is designated a pseudogene. This CDR3 region has 17 residues. The DNA for the CDR3 is TGTGTCAGAATCCATCTCCGTTTGGGGGGGCACTACAATGAGCAGTTCTTC. It encodes CVRIHLRLGGHYNEQFF.

This chain connects TRBV9 to TRBJ2-7; TRBD1 matches 11 bases. CDR1 is SGDLS and CDR2 is YYNGEE in the germline V gene. The CDR3 consists of 14 residues. Trimming at V came to 4 bases and at J to 6 bases, leaving 6 bases not matched to a gene. The CDR3 DNA reads as TGTGCCAGCAGCTCCGGGACAGGGGGGTTCGAGCAGTACTTC. The encoded protein is CASSSGTGGFEQYF.

V is TRBV7-2 and J is TRBJ1-2; D is undetermined. This CDR3 region has 17 residues. Germline assignment: CDR1 SGHTA and CDR2 FQGNSA. Between the trimmed V and J ends, which lost 0 bases and 7 bases, there was a span of 21 bases. The DNA of the CDR3 is TGTGCCAGCAGCTTAGCAGTGGCAGGTGGCCATATGGGTGGCTACACCTTC. It is translated as CASSLAVAGGHMGGYTF.

A few counts support this clone. The chain links TRBV7-8 to TRBJ2-5; a weak D match, TRBD1 (6 bases). Per the germline V gene, CDR1 is SGHVS and CDR2 is FQNEAQ. The CDR3 is made up of 15 amino acids. Trimming took 2 bases from V and 5 from J, leaving 15 bases between them. This CDR3 reads CASSLYQGPRETQYF. CDR3 DNA: TGTGCCAGCAGCTTATACCAGGGGCCACGGGAGACCCAGTACTTC.